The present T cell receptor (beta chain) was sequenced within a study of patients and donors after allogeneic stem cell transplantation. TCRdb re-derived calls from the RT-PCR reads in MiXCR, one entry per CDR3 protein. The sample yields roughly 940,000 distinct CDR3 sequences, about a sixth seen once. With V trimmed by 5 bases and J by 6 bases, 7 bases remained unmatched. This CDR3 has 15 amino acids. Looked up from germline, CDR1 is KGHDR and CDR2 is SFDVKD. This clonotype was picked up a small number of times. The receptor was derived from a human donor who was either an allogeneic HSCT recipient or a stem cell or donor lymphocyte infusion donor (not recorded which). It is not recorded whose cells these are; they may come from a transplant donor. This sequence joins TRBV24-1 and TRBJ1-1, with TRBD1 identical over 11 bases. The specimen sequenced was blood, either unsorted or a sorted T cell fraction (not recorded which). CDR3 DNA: TGTGCCACCAGTGGTACCGGGACAGGGGGAGCTGAAGCTTTCTTT. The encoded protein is CATSGTGTGGAEAFF.